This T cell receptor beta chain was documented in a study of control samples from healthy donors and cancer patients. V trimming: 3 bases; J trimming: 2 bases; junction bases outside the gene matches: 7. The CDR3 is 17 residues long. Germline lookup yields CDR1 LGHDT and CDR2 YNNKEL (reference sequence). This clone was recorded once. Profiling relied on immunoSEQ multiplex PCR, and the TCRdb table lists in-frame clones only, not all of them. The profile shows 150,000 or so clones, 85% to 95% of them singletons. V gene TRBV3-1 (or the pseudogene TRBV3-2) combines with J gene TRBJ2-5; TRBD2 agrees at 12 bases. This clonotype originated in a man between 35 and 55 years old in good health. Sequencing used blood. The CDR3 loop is CASSQGRLAGVQETQYF. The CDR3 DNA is TGTGCCAGCAGCCAGGGGAGACTAGCGGGAGTACAAGAGACCCAGTACTTC.